This entry lists 15 T cell receptor beta chains sequenced from one sample in a study of blood T cell repertoires in COVID-19. Only in-frame clones appear in the TCRdb table, and some are missing; sequencing was by immunoSEQ multiplex PCR. The table has hundreds of thousands of clones, about nine tenths seen once. The sample consisted of peripheral blood. The receptor source for this set is a woman in her thirties with active or convalescent COVID-19.

The chain uses TRBV4-1 and TRBJ2-7; 9 nucleotides align to TRBD1. Per the germline V gene, CDR1 is MGHRA and CDR2 is YSYEKL. The CDR3 is 16 amino acids. With 3 bases clipped from V and 1 base from J, the junction kept 7 bases outside the gene matches. The chain's CDR3 is CASSHGTGISSYEQYF. The CDR3 DNA is TGCGCCAGCAGCCATGGGACAGGGATTAGTTCCTACGAGCAGTACTTC.

This clone was seen once. The chain has TRBV5-4 and TRBJ1-2, with 11 bases lining up with TRBD1. Per the germline V gene, CDR1 is SGHNT and CDR2 is YYREEE (reference sequence). CDR3 length: 14 amino acids. J gave up 8 bases and V 5 bases, and 8 bases lay outside the gene matches. The chain's CDR3 is CASRSKGQGGGYTF. Written as DNA, the CDR3 is TGTGCCAGCAGAAGCAAGGGACAGGGGGGCGGCTACACCTTC. Filled out from reference TRBV5-4 and TRBJ1-2, the complete variable domain reads ETGVTQSPTHLIKTRGQQVTLRCSSQSGHNTVSWYQQALGQGPQFIFQYYREEENGRGNFPPRFSGLQFPNYSSELNVNALELDDSALYLCASRSKGQGGGYTFGSGTRLTVV.

The J gene is TRBJ2-1, the V gene TRBV9; possibly TRBD2 for D (5 bases). V dropped 0 bases and J dropped 8 bases, with 24 bases sitting between them. The CDR3 sequence is 18 residues long. CDR1 SGDLS and CDR2 YYNGEE come from the germline V gene. CDR3 nucleotide sequence: TGTGCCAGCAGCGTAGTTGGACTCGACAACTCCGGTCGCGATGAGCAGTTCTTC. Protein: CASSVVGLDNSGRDEQFF.

The chain recombines TRBV20-1 with TRBJ1-3, with 8 nucleotides matching TRBD1. Trimming at V came to 3 bases and at J to 3 bases, leaving 13 bases not matched to a gene. This CDR3 has 17 residues. CDR1 DFQATT and CDR2 SNEGSKA come from the germline V gene (reference sequence). The chain's CDR3 is CSASSGGGQEIGNTIYF. The CDR3 DNA is TGCAGTGCTAGTAGCGGGGGGGGACAGGAGATTGGAAACACCATATATTTT.

This sequence joins TRBV2 and TRBJ2-7; 9 bases match TRBD2. Trimming took 9 bases from V and 0 from J; bases not matched to a gene: 6. CDR3 length equals 14 residues. Germline loops: CDR1 SNHLY, CDR2 FYNNEI. The CDR3, as DNA: TGTGCCAGTTCGCTAGCGGGAATCTCCTACGAGCAGTACTTC. Amino acids: CASSLAGISYEQYF.

The rearrangement uses TRBV10-1 and TRBJ1-3; D remains unclear. The germline CDR1 and CDR2 sequences are WNHNN and SYGVQD (reference sequence). The CDR3 length is 12 residues. Trimming shortened V by 8 bases and J by 0 bases, and 5 bases separated the two germline ends. This CDR3 reads CASGLSGNTIYF. DNA of the CDR3: TGCGCCAGCGGGCTCTCTGGAAACACCATATATTTT.

The chain links TRBV7-9 to TRBJ1-2, with 8 bases fitting TRBD1. Germline V gives CDR1 SEHNR, CDR2 FQNEAQ (reference sequence). The V and J ends lost 7 bases and 6 bases, in that order; junction bases with no gene match: 13. The CDR3 runs 15 residues. The CDR3 DNA follows: TGTGCCAGCACCCGGCAGGGGGCAGCAAGGGATGGCTACACCTTC. The encoded protein is CASTRQGAARDGYTF.

The chain couples TRBV15 to TRBJ2-6; tentative D call: TRBD2 (6 bases). Looked up from germline, CDR1 is LNHNV and CDR2 is YYDKDF (reference sequence). V was pared by 0 bases and J by 0 bases, with 21 bases between. The CDR3 consists of 21 residues. This chain's CDR3 is CATSRESWVGGASSGANVLTF. CDR3 coding DNA: TGTGCCACCAGCAGAGAATCGTGGGTGGGGGGAGCAAGCTCTGGGGCCAACGTCCTGACTTTC.

This clone has only a few counts. The V and J genes are TRBV5-1 and TRBJ1-2; D might be TRBD1 (5 bases). The germline CDR1 and CDR2 sequences are SGHRS and YFSETQ. Deletions cut 3 bases from V and 6 bases from J, with 21 bases between. The CDR3 runs 16 residues. As DNA, the CDR3 is TGCGCCAGCAGCTCGGGGGGTGTGGATCTGGGGAATGGCTACACCTTC. Its translation: CASSSGGVDLGNGYTF.

In this sample, this clone turned up many times. V is TRBV6-5 and J is TRBJ1-1; 7 bases agree with TRBD1. The V gene end was trimmed by 6 bases and the J gene end by 11 bases; junction bases not matched to a gene: 6. CDR1 is MNHEY, CDR2 SVGAGI, per germline. The CDR3 has 11 amino acids. The CDR3 loop reads CASRRQGSAFF. CDR3 nucleotides: TGTGCCAGCAGACGACAGGGAAGTGCTTTCTTT.

The chain combines TRBV19 with TRBJ1-1; TRBD1 might be the D (6 bases). The V end lost 6 bases, the J end lost 2 bases, and 13 bases lay between the germline ends. The CDR3 extends over 14 amino acids. Per germline, CDR1 LNHDA and CDR2 SQIVND (reference sequence). DNA for the CDR3: TGTGCCAGTAGCCGACAGGTATCCAACACTGAAGCTTTCTTT. Translating gives CASSRQVSNTEAFF.

In its sample, this clone was seen once. The chain couples TRBV7-6 to TRBJ2-7; the match to TRBD2 covers 13 bases. The germline V gene has CDR1 SGHVS and CDR2 FNYEAQ. CDR3 length: 15 amino acids. The J segment lost 3 bases and the V segment lost 5 bases, leaving 4 bases of the junction unmatched. This CDR3 is CASSAGLAGDYEQYF. The CDR3 nucleotides read TGTGCCAGCAGCGCAGGACTAGCGGGAGACTACGAGCAGTACTTC.

The V call is TRBV6-1, the J call TRBJ2-1; 9 bases are shared with TRBD2. The germline CDR1 and CDR2 sequences are MNHNS and SASEGT. After removal of 2 bases from V and 5 bases from J, the junction contained 4 bases not matched to a gene. CDR3 length equals 15 residues. The CDR3 region has the DNA TGTGCCAGCAGTGAAATGCTAGCGGGGAACAATGAGCAGTTCTTC. Translating gives CASSEMLAGNNEQFF.

This chain connects TRBV9 to TRBJ2-2; D perhaps matches TRBD1 (5 bases). Germline CDR1 and CDR2: SGDLS and YYNGEE. The CDR3 has 15 amino acids. Deletions cut 2 bases from V and 2 bases from J, with 10 bases between. CDR3 sequence (DNA): TGTGCCAGCAGCGTTTATCAGGGAAACACCGGGGAGCTGTTTTTT. This encodes CASSVYQGNTGELFF.

The V gene is TRBV19, the J gene TRBJ1-2, with unresolved D. The CDR3 is made up of 12 amino acids. In germline, CDR1 is LNHDA, CDR2 SQIVND (reference sequence). Trimming left V 4 bases short and J 7 bases short, with 10 bases between. CDR3 region: CASSSAASGYTF. The CDR3 nucleotides read TGTGCCAGTAGTAGTGCCGCGAGTGGCTACACCTTC.